This TCR beta chain was observed in a study of cytomegalovirus exposure and HLA in healthy donors. Study conclusions and caveats: Clonal expansion was found to be greater in HLA-associated TCR beta chains than in equally common others in a later analysis.

The PCR made use of 60 Vbeta and 13 Jbeta primers. The protocol was immunoSEQ multiplex PCR, while the TCRdb copy is restricted to in-frame clones and leaves out a portion. The profile shows approximately 110,000 clones, approximately 15% of them singletons. Notes on this clone: The antigen is undetermined.

Looked up from germline, CDR1 is SGHNT and CDR2 is YYREEE (reference sequence). The J segment lost 2 bases and the V segment lost 4 bases, leaving 14 bases of the junction unmatched. CDR3 length equals 20 residues. The rearrangement joins TRBV5-4 to TRBJ2-1; the match to TRBD2 covers 14 bases. Input material: PBMCs. The source of this sequence is a woman between 18 and 30 years old in good health and CMV-seronegative. As DNA, the CDR3 is TGTGCCAGCAGCCTCGGTCCGGGACTAGCGGGGGTAGGGGCCTACAATGAGCAGTTCTTC. Amino acid sequence: CASSLGPGLAGVGAYNEQFF.